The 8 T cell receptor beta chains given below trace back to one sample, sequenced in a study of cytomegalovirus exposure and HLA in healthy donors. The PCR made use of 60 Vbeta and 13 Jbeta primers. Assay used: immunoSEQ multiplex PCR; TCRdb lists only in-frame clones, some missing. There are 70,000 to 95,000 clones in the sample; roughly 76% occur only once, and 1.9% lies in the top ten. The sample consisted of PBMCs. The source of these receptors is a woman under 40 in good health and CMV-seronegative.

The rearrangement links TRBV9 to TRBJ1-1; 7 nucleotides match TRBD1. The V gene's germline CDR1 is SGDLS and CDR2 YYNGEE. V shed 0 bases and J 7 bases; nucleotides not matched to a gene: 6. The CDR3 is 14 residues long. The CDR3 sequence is CASSVDGTADEAFF. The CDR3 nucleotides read TGTGCCAGCAGCGTAGATGGGACAGCCGATGAAGCTTTCTTT. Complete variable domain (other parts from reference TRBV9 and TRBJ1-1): DSGVTQTPKHLITATGQRVTLRCSPRSGDLSVYWYQQSLDQGLQFLIQYYNGEERAKGNILERFSAQQFPDLHSELNLSSLELGDSALYFCASSVDGTADEAFFGQGTRLTVV.

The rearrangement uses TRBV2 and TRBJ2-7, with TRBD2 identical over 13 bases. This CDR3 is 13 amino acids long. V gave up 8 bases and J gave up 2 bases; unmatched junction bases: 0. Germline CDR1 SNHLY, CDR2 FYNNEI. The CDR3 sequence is CASGTSGTYEQYF. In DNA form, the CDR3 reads TGTGCCAGCGGGACTAGCGGGACCTACGAGCAGTACTTC.

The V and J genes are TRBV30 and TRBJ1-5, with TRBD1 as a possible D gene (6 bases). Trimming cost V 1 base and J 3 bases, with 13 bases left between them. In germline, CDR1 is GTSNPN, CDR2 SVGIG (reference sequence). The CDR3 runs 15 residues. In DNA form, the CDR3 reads TGTGCCTGGAGTGGGGGCAGGGGCTCCAATCAGCCCCAGCATTTT. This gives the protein CAWSGGRGSNQPQHF.

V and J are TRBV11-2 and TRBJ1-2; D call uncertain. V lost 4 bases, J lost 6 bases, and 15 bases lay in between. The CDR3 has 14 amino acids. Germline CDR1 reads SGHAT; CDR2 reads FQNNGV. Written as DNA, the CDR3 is TGTGCCAGCAGCTCTATTTGGTCCCGAGATGGCTACACCTTC. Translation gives CASSSIWSRDGYTF.

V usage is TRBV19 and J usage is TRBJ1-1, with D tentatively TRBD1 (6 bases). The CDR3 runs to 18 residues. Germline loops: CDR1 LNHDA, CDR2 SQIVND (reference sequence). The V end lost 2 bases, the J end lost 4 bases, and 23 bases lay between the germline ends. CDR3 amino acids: CASSIQWGRGSGGTEAFF. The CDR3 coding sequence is TGTGCCAGTAGTATACAATGGGGCAGGGGAAGTGGAGGCACTGAAGCTTTCTTT.

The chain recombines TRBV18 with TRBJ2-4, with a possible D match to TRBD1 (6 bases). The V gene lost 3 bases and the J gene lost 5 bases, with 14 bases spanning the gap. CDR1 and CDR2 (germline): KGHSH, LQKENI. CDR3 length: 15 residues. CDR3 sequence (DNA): TGTGCCAGCTCACCCATTACAGGGACCCAAAACATTCAGTACTTC. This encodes CASSPITGTQNIQYF.

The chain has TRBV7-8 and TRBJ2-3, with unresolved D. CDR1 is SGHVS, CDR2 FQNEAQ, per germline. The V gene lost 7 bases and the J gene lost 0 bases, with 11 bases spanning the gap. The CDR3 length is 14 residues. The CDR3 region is CASTRLASTDTQYF. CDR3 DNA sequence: TGTGCCAGCACCAGACTGGCGAGCACAGATACGCAGTATTTT.

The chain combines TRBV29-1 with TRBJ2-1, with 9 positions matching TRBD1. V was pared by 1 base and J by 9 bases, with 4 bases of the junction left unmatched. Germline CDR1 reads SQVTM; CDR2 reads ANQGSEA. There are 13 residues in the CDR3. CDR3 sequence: CSVEATGGGEQFF. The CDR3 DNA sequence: TGCAGCGTTGAAGCGACAGGGGGAGGTGAGCAGTTCTTC.